The 19 T cell receptor beta chains below come from one sample, sequenced in a study of T cell responses to AZD1222 COVID-19 vaccine. Generated by immunoSEQ multiplex PCR, the TCRdb table keeps only in-frame clones and is missing some. The sample records roughly 130,000 clones, roughly nine tenths being singletons. The sample consisted of peripheral blood, taken on day 0 of AZD1222 vaccination. Receptors originate from an adult in good health.

The CDR3 DNA reads TGTGCCAGCAGCTGGACAGGGGCCGGCTATGGCTACACCTTC. Encoded protein: CASSWTGAGYGYTF. The J gene is TRBJ1-2, the V gene TRBV28; 9 bases align to TRBD1. The length of the CDR3 is 14 residues. The J segment lost 4 bases and the V segment lost 6 bases, leaving 6 bases of the junction unmatched. CDR1 is MDHEN, CDR2 SYDVKM, per germline.

This sequence joins TRBV2 and TRBJ1-5, with unresolved D. The CDR3 runs 14 residues. Between the trimmed V and J ends, which lost 9 bases and 0 bases, there was a span of 12 bases. Germline V gene data show CDR1 as SNHLY and CDR2 as FYNNEI. The CDR3 loop is CASRWGNSNQPQHF. CDR3 nucleotides: TGTGCCAGTAGATGGGGAAATAGCAATCAGCCCCAGCATTTT. The complete variable domain, with remaining parts taken from reference TRBV2 and TRBJ1-5, reads EPEVTQTPSHQVTQMGQEVILRCVPISNHLYFYWYRQILGQKVEFLVSFYNNEISEKSEIFDDQFSVERPDGSNFTLKIRSTKLEDSAMYFCASRWGNSNQPQHFGDGTRLSIL.

This clone was counted only a few times. J is TRBJ1-1 and V is TRBV19, with no clear D. V shed 3 bases and J shed 8 bases, with 16 bases lying between them. Germline values: CDR1 LNHDA, CDR2 SQIVND (reference sequence). There are 14 residues in the CDR3. DNA for the CDR3: TGTGCCAGTAGTATGGGTCCCGTCCCGTCGGAAGCTTTCTTT. Its protein is CASSMGPVPSEAFF.

The rearrangement uses TRBV19 and TRBJ1-1; D remains ambiguous. Germline V gene lookup returns CDR1 LNHDA and CDR2 SQIVND (reference sequence). This CDR3 region has 12 residues. Between the trimmed V and J ends, which lost 6 bases and 0 bases, there was a span of 5 bases. This chain's CDR3 is CASSAMNTEAFF. The CDR3 region has the DNA TGTGCCAGTAGCGCCATGAACACTGAAGCTTTCTTT.

The V call is TRBV4-3, the J call TRBJ1-2; no clear D. The germline CDR1 and CDR2 sequences are LGHNA and YSLEER. CDR3 size: 15 residues. Trimming pared 0 bases from V and 5 bases from J, leaving 13 bases between. Here the CDR3 reads CASSQDLAGLYGYTF. CDR3 sequence (DNA): TGCGCCAGCAGCCAAGATCTTGCAGGTTTATATGGCTACACCTTC.

The rearrangement links TRBV9 to TRBJ2-6; D is possibly TRBD1 or TRBD2 (5 bases each). The ends were cut back, 3 bases at V and 0 bases at J, with 25 bases in the middle. The CDR3 is 21 residues long. From germline, CDR1 is SGDLS and CDR2 YYNGEE. The CDR3 spells CASSALYLTGRERSGANVLTF. The CDR3 nucleotides are TGTGCCAGCAGCGCGCTATACTTAACAGGCCGGGAACGCTCTGGGGCCAACGTCCTGACTTTC.

CDR3 region: CASSLFPGGNTIYF. The CDR3 region has the DNA TGTGCCAGCAGTTTATTCCCGGGGGGGAACACCATATATTTT. The J gene is TRBJ1-3, the V gene TRBV28; perhaps TRBD1 as D (5 bases). CDR1 is MDHEN and CDR2 is SYDVKM in the germline V gene. Trimming cost V 1 base and J 7 bases, with 11 bases left between them. CDR3 length: 14 amino acids.

The CDR3 protein is CAWSIQGLGQYF. CDR3 DNA sequence: TGTGCCTGGAGCATACAAGGTTTAGGGCAGTACTTC. The chain joins TRBV30 to TRBJ2-7; D unclear. Germline assignment: CDR1 GTSNPN and CDR2 SVGIG (reference sequence). The length of the CDR3 is 12 residues. Between the trimmed V and J ends, which lost 3 bases and 9 bases, there was a span of 15 bases.

The chain is built from TRBV7-2 and TRBJ2-3; weak D call: TRBD1 (6 bases). The CDR3 has 14 residues. V was cut by 6 bases and J by 5 bases, with 15 bases left in between. Germline V gene data show CDR1 as SGHTA and CDR2 as FQGNSA. CDR3 loop: CASRTGSVKDTQYF. The DNA for the CDR3 is TGTGCCAGCAGAACAGGGAGCGTTAAAGATACGCAGTATTTT. Using reference TRBV7-2 and TRBJ2-3 for the parts outside the CDR3, the full variable domain is GAGVSQSPSNKVTEKGKDVELRCDPISGHTALYWYRQSLGQGLEFLIYFQGNSAPDKSGLPSDRFSAERTGGSVSTLTIQRTQQEDSAVYLCASRTGSVKDTQYFGPGTRLTVL.

This chain links TRBV19 with TRBJ1-5; TRBD1 agrees at 9 bases. Trimming at V came to 8 bases and at J to 2 bases, leaving 4 bases not matched to a gene. This CDR3 has 14 amino acids. The germline gives CDR1 LNHDA, CDR2 SQIVND (reference sequence). CDR3 region: CASQRTGGNQPQHF. CDR3 bases: TGTGCCAGTCAAAGGACAGGGGGCAATCAGCCCCAGCATTTT.

The sample holds one count of this clone. The J gene is TRBJ2-2, the V gene TRBV10-3; D not certain. This CDR3 comprises 16 residues. CDR1 and CDR2 (germline): ENHRY, SYGVKD. Trimming took 0 bases from V and 6 from J, leaving 14 bases between them. The CDR3 nucleotides read TGTGCCATCAGTGAGTCGGGCACGGATGTAGCCGGGGAGCTGTTTTTT. Translated, it gives CAISESGTDVAGELFF.

V and J are TRBV11-2 and TRBJ2-2; 8 nucleotides agree with TRBD1. J lost 0 bases, V lost 1 base, and 1 base had no gene match. There are 16 residues in the CDR3. Germline loops: CDR1 SGHAT, CDR2 FQNNGV. This CDR3 reads CASSLGRGPNTGELFF. The CDR3 DNA follows: TGTGCCAGCAGCTTAGGCAGGGGGCCGAACACCGGGGAGCTGTTTTTT.

The chain joins TRBV19 to TRBJ1-5, with D unclear. The CDR3 consists of 13 residues. The V end was cut by 2 bases, the J end by 3 bases, with 5 bases between. From germline, CDR1 is LNHDA and CDR2 SQIVND (reference sequence). The chain's CDR3 is CASSISDNQPQHF. CDR3 coding DNA: TGTGCCAGTAGTATATCTGACAATCAGCCCCAGCATTTT. The full variable domain, completed using reference TRBV19 and TRBJ1-5, is DGGITQSPKYLFRKEGQNVTLSCEQNLNHDAMYWYRQDPGQGLRLIYYSQIVNDFQKGDIAEGYSVSREKKESFPLTVTSAQKNPTAFYLCASSISDNQPQHFGDGTRLSIL.

The V gene is TRBV18, the J gene TRBJ1-1; D uncertain. Trimming took 0 bases from V and 1 from J, leaving 3 bases between them. Per the germline V gene, CDR1 is KGHSH and CDR2 is LQKENI. CDR3 length: 13 residues. Here the CDR3 DNA reads TGTGCCAGCTCACCACCGTCGAACACTGAAGCTTTCTTT. Residues: CASSPPSNTEAFF.

The V gene is TRBV9, the J gene TRBJ2-5; 7 bases line up with TRBD2. The CDR3 has 16 amino acids. Germline assignment: CDR1 SGDLS and CDR2 YYNGEE. V shed 0 bases, J shed 7 bases, and the junction held 12 bases outside the gene matches. CDR3 bases: TGTGCCAGCAGCGTAGGGGCTAGCACCACGGGGGGGACCCAGTACTTC. This translates into CASSVGASTTGGTQYF.

The rearrangement uses TRBV29-1 and TRBJ2-2, with no clear D. CDR1 and CDR2 (germline): SQVTM, ANQGSEA. There are 15 residues in the CDR3. Trimming removed 6 bases at V and 4 bases at J, with 18 bases between. Here the CDR3 reads CSVKSRVSPTGELFF. The CDR3 nucleotides are TGCAGCGTCAAATCCCGGGTCAGTCCCACCGGGGAGCTGTTTTTT.

The chain carries TRBV7-6 and TRBJ1-2; 12 bases map to TRBD1. V gave up 0 bases and J gave up 8 bases; unmatched junction bases: 7. In germline, CDR1 is SGHVS, CDR2 FNYEAQ. The CDR3 extends over 16 amino acids. CDR3 DNA sequence: TGTGCCAGCAGCTTAGCGTCGGGACAGGGGGCGAAGGGCTACACCTTC. Translated, it gives CASSLASGQGAKGYTF.

The chain carries TRBV24-1 and TRBJ2-5; the D gene could be TRBD1 or TRBD2 (6 bases each). Germline V lookup: CDR1 KGHDR, CDR2 SFDVKD. The CDR3 extends over 15 amino acids. The V and J ends lost 5 bases and 5 bases respectively, with 17 bases between them. The CDR3 loop reads CATSGSQGRLETQYF. For the CDR3, the DNA is TGTGCCACCAGTGGTAGCCAGGGGAGGTTGGAGACCCAGTACTTC.

This clone was picked up a small number of times. This chain uses TRBV27 with TRBJ2-3; 7 bases line up with TRBD2. Germline lookup yields CDR1 MNHEY and CDR2 SMNVEV (reference sequence). Germline trimming cut 6 bases from V and 6 bases from J; bases unmatched to any gene: 9. This CDR3 region has 14 residues. The CDR3 sequence: CASSPLAVPDTQYF. The CDR3 bases are TGTGCCAGCAGCCCCCTAGCGGTCCCGGATACGCAGTATTTT.